Shown below are 15 T cell receptor beta chains from a single sample sequenced in a study of cytomegalovirus exposure and HLA in healthy donors. Primers for the PCR totalled 60 Vbeta and 13 Jbeta. Method: immunoSEQ multiplex PCR; TCRdb's copy keeps in-frame clones and lacks some. The sample holds over 100,000 clones, around 78% seen once. Sequenced sample: PBMCs. Source of these receptors: a female donor in good health and CMV-seropositive.

A few counts support this clone. The chain recombines TRBV7-3 with TRBJ1-2; D call uncertain. The CDR3 is 12 residues long. Looked up from germline, CDR1 is SGHTA and CDR2 is FQGTGA. The V end was cut by 5 bases, the J end by 4 bases, with 8 bases between. The chain's CDR3 is CASSLSGYGYTF. CDR3 DNA sequence: TGTGCCAGCAGCCTAAGCGGCTATGGCTACACCTTC. The full variable domain, with the rest looked up from reference TRBV7-3 and TRBJ1-2, is GAGVSQTPSNKVTEKGKYVELRCDPISGHTALYWYRQSLGQGPEFLIYFQGTGAADDSGLPNDRFFAVRPEGSVSTLKIQRTERGDSAVYLCASSLSGYGYTFGSGTRLTVV.

V is TRBV27 and J is TRBJ2-7; TRBD2 agrees at 7 bases. V lost 6 bases to trimming and J lost 2 bases; unmatched junction nucleotides: 10. The CDR3 consists of 15 residues. Germline CDR1 is MNHEY and CDR2 is SMNVEV (reference sequence). The CDR3 region has the DNA TGTGCCAGCAGCTTAACGGAGAGCGGGGCCTACGAGCAGTACTTC. Its protein is CASSLTESGAYEQYF.

In this sample, this clone turned up once. The chain uses TRBV9 and TRBJ2-5, with 9 bases fitting TRBD2. The CDR3 is made up of 16 amino acids. The germline V gene encodes CDR1 SGDLS and CDR2 YYNGEE. After removal of 4 bases from V and 5 bases from J, the junction contained 12 bases not matched to a gene. Written as DNA, the CDR3 is TGTGCCAGCAGCCCGGAGGCGGGGGGGGCTTGGGAGACCCAGTACTTC. Protein sequence: CASSPEAGGAWETQYF.

This chain links TRBV28 with TRBJ1-2, with D tentatively TRBD1 (6 bases). Trimming removed 5 bases at V and 2 bases at J, with 9 bases between. The V gene's germline CDR1 is MDHEN and CDR2 SYDVKM. This CDR3 has 13 amino acids. CDR3 bases: TGTGCCAGCAGTCTTACAGGGAACTATGGCTACACCTTC. Protein product: CASSLTGNYGYTF.

The chain has TRBV5-1 and TRBJ1-2; D possibly corresponds to TRBD1 (6 bases). Deletions cut 0 bases from V and 5 bases from J, with 11 bases between. This CDR3 contains 14 residues. In germline, CDR1 is SGHRS, CDR2 YFSETQ. CDR3 region: CASSLGTGMYGYTF. CDR3 sequence (DNA): TGCGCCAGCAGCTTGGGAACAGGGATGTATGGCTACACCTTC. Combining the CDR3 with reference TRBV5-1 and TRBJ1-2 gives the whole variable domain KAGVTQTPRYLIKTRGQQVTLSCSPISGHRSVSWYQQTPGQGLQFLFEYFSETQRNKGNFPGRFSGRQFSNSRSEMNVSTLELGDSALYLCASSLGTGMYGYTFGSGTRLTVV.

In its sample, this clone was seen a few times. This chain connects TRBV30 to TRBJ1-2; D call uncertain. The CDR3 runs 10 residues. CDR1 is GTSNPN, CDR2 SVGIG, per germline (reference sequence). V was trimmed by 6 bases and J by 9 bases, leaving 11 bases between them. Here the CDR3 DNA reads TGTGCCTGTTATATCGGTAGCTACACCTTC. Its translation is CACYIGSYTF.

This clone was observed a handful of times. The chain couples TRBV5-1 to TRBJ2-7; TRBD1 matches 7 bases. Germline lookup yields CDR1 SGHRS and CDR2 YFSETQ. The CDR3 has 14 amino acids. V was pared by 0 bases and J by 3 bases, with 3 bases of the junction left unmatched. The CDR3 DNA reads TGCGCCAGCAGCTTGGGGGACAGCAACTACGAGCAGTACTTC. The encoded protein is CASSLGDSNYEQYF.

A word on this clone: One end of the junction does not line up with germline, which may come from a read error. The rearrangement links TRBV25-1 to TRBJ1-2, with D possibly being TRBD1 (6 bases). This CDR3 is built from 14 residues. The germline V gene has CDR1 MGHDK and CDR2 SYGVNS. The CDR3 nucleotides read TGTGCCAGCAGTCGGGACAACAGACCCTATGGCTACCCCTTC. This encodes CASSRDNRPYGYPF.

CDR3 amino acids: CASRPSSGSNQPQHF. The CDR3 nucleotides are TGTGCCAGCAGGCCGAGCTCAGGGAGCAATCAGCCCCAGCATTTT. The chain combines TRBV2 with TRBJ1-5; TRBD1 is a possible D gene (5 bases). Trimming stripped 6 bases from V and 1 base from J, with 13 bases between. Per germline, CDR1 SNHLY and CDR2 FYNNEI. The CDR3 contains 15 residues.

V usage is TRBV18 and J usage is TRBJ1-2; TRBD1 aligns across 10 bases. With V trimmed by 6 bases and J by 4 bases, 5 bases remained unmatched. There are 14 residues in the CDR3. Germline values: CDR1 KGHSH, CDR2 LQKENI. The CDR3 coding sequence is TGTGCCAGCTCTGTAGGACAGGGGGGCTATGGCTACACCTTC. Translating it yields CASSVGQGGYGYTF.

This chain joins TRBV5-4 and TRBJ1-2; D unclear. The germline V and J ends were trimmed by 3 bases and 6 bases, with 12 bases remaining between them. CDR3 size: 13 residues. Germline loops: CDR1 SGHNT, CDR2 YYREEE (reference sequence). The CDR3 sequence: CASSWSLSDGYTF. The CDR3 nucleotides are TGTGCCAGCAGCTGGAGCCTCTCCGATGGCTACACCTTC. Together with reference TRBV5-4 and TRBJ1-2, the CDR3 gives the full variable domain: ETGVTQSPTHLIKTRGQQVTLRCSSQSGHNTVSWYQQALGQGPQFIFQYYREEENGRGNFPPRFSGLQFPNYSSELNVNALELDDSALYLCASSWSLSDGYTFGSGTRLTVV.

The J gene is TRBJ2-4, the V gene TRBV2; 10 nucleotides align to TRBD2. The junction had 5 bases not matched to a gene; V was cut back by 3 bases and J by 3 bases. Germline CDR1 and CDR2: SNHLY and FYNNEI. This CDR3 has 16 residues. CDR3 sequence (DNA): TGTGCCAGCAGTGATATCTCTAGCGGGGGCAAAAACATTCAGTACTTC. Its translation: CASSDISSGGKNIQYF.

This clone was seen only a few times. V gene TRBV28 combines with J gene TRBJ1-1, with 9 positions matching TRBD1. V lost 2 bases, J lost 5 bases, and 6 bases stayed unmatched. This CDR3 comprises 15 residues. The germline V gene has CDR1 MDHEN and CDR2 SYDVKM. The CDR3 DNA sequence: TGTGCCAGCAGTTTAACAGGGGGCTTGAGGACTGAAGCTTTCTTT. It is translated as CASSLTGGLRTEAFF.

The V and J genes are TRBV7-9 and TRBJ1-2; D is uncertain. The CDR3 loop spans 14 amino acids. Germline V CDR1 and CDR2: SEHNR, FQNEAQ (reference sequence). V was shortened by 1 base and J by 0 bases, with 6 bases between the two germline ends. The CDR3 protein is CASSLVAANYGYTF. The CDR3 nucleotides are TGTGCCAGCAGCTTAGTGGCAGCTAACTATGGCTACACCTTC.

The V and J genes are TRBV7-3 and TRBJ1-1, with D perhaps matching TRBD1 (6 bases). Trimming shortened V by 5 bases and J by 4 bases, and 14 bases separated the two germline ends. This CDR3 has 14 residues. The germline CDR1 and CDR2 sequences are SGHTA and FQGTGA. The CDR3 sequence: CASSQDSRGTEAFF. CDR3 nucleotides: TGTGCCAGCAGCCAGGACAGCCGGGGCACTGAAGCTTTCTTT. Full variable domain (outside the CDR3, taken from reference TRBV7-3 and TRBJ1-1): GAGVSQTPSNKVTEKGKYVELRCDPISGHTALYWYRQSLGQGPEFLIYFQGTGAADDSGLPNDRFFAVRPEGSVSTLKIQRTERGDSAVYLCASSQDSRGTEAFFGQGTRLTVV.